The 31 T cell receptor beta chains reported below all come from one sample, sequenced in a study of Graves' ophthalmopathy and Graves' hyperthyroidism. Amplification from RNA transcripts yielded the TCR beta CDR3 regions. In the first round, RT-PCR was carried out with HTBI primers, and a multiplex PCR formed the second round. MiXCR was run by TCRdb on the multiplex PCR reads, yielding one entry per CDR3 protein. The sample lists roughly 160,000 distinct CDR3 sequences, under 45% occurring once. Material for sequencing was peripheral blood. These receptors originate from a young man with Graves' ophthalmopathy.

This clonotype has a count of ten or more. V and J are TRBV12-3 or TRBV12-4 and TRBJ1-1; a weak D match, TRBD1 (6 bases). V was clipped by 2 bases and J by 1 base, with 11 bases between them. The CDR3 is made up of 15 amino acids. CDR3 in amino acids: CASSLTGQTNTEAFF. In DNA, the CDR3 is TGTGCCAGCAGTTTAACTGGACAGACGAACACTGAAGCTTTCTTT.

This chain joins TRBV7-2 and TRBJ2-5; D is uncertain. There are 15 residues in the CDR3. Trimming stripped 2 bases from V and 5 bases from J, with 15 bases between. Germline V gene lookup returns CDR1 SGHTA and CDR2 FQGNSA. The CDR3 loop reads CASSLYGWVGETQYF. CDR3 DNA: TGTGCCAGCAGCTTATATGGATGGGTCGGGGAGACCCAGTACTTC.

This chain joins TRBV12-3 or TRBV12-4 and TRBJ1-1, with D possibly TRBD1 on 5 matching bases. Trimming took off 7 bases at V and 5 bases at J, with 14 bases between the two ends. CDR3 length equals 13 residues. The CDR3 DNA reads as TGTGCCAGCACCTTGACAGATCGTACTGAAGCTTTCTTT. Amino acid sequence: CASTLTDRTEAFF.

The chain recombines TRBV28 with TRBJ2-7, with 7 bases that match TRBD2. Unmatched junction bases numbered 9, after V lost 0 bases and J lost 4 bases. Per the germline V gene, CDR1 is MDHEN and CDR2 is SYDVKM. This CDR3 has 16 amino acids. This chain's CDR3 is CASSLWGAGTKYEQYF. CDR3 DNA: TGTGCCAGCAGTTTATGGGGCGCGGGGACTAAGTACGAGCAGTACTTC.

This clonotype appeared many times. This sequence joins TRBV6-2 or TRBV6-3 and TRBJ1-1; D is undetermined. V gave up 6 bases and J gave up 2 bases, with 10 bases separating them. CDR1 and CDR2 from the germline V gene are MNHEY and SVGEGT. The CDR3 length is 13 residues. CDR3 bases: TGTGCCAGCAGCCCCGGGCCAAACACTGAAGCTTTCTTT. Its translation is CASSPGPNTEAFF.

This clonotype was counted ten times or more. CDR3 bases: TGTGCCAGCAGTCGGACAGGGGTTTCTAACTATGGCTACACCTTC. Amino acid sequence: CASSRTGVSNYGYTF. The rearrangement joins TRBV28 to TRBJ1-2, with 9 bases identical to TRBD1. The CDR3 is made up of 15 amino acids. Losses at the gene ends were 5 bases for V and 0 bases for J; bases not matched to a gene: 4. Germline CDR1 and CDR2: MDHEN and SYDVKM.

The rearrangement uses TRBV6-5 and TRBJ2-7, with 8 nucleotides matching TRBD2. The CDR3 is made up of 16 amino acids. Germline CDR1 and CDR2: MNHEY and SVGAGI. After removal of 0 bases from V and 2 bases from J, the junction contained 6 bases not matched to a gene. The CDR3 DNA is TGTGCCAGCAGTTACTCGACCGCGGGAGGCACCTACGAGCAGTACTTC. Amino acids: CASSYSTAGGTYEQYF.

The chain links TRBV6-2 or TRBV6-3 to TRBJ2-7; 8 nucleotides line up with TRBD1. CDR1 and CDR2 from the germline V gene are MNHEY and SVGEGT. Trimming cost V 5 bases and J 5 bases; bases outside gene matches: 8. This CDR3 spans 14 amino acids. The CDR3 reads CASSDRGSHHEQYF. Here the CDR3 DNA reads TGTGCCAGCAGTGACAGGGGTAGCCACCACGAGCAGTACTTC.

In this sample, this clonotype turned up many times. The CDR3 sequence is CASSTLLGREKYEQYF. In nucleotides, the CDR3 is TGTGCCAGTAGTACCCTCTTAGGGCGGGAGAAATACGAGCAGTACTTC. The chain uses TRBV19 and TRBJ2-7; 7 bases fit TRBD2. The junction had 13 bases not matched to a gene; V was cut back by 4 bases and J by 4 bases. The CDR3 is made up of 16 amino acids. Germline CDR1 and CDR2: LNHDA and SQIVND (reference sequence).

This clonotype was seen ten or more times. The CDR3 bases are TGTGCCAGTAGTAGGGGGGACACTGAAGCTTTCTTT. As protein: CASSRGDTEAFF. The chain uses TRBV19 and TRBJ1-1; TRBD1 is a possible D gene (5 bases). The CDR3 spans 12 residues. The germline gives CDR1 LNHDA, CDR2 SQIVND (reference sequence). Between the trimmed V and J ends, which lost 4 bases and 3 bases, there was a span of 6 bases.

The V call is TRBV6-5, the J call TRBJ2-7, with TRBD1 matching over 9 bases. Trimming at V came to 5 bases and at J to 7 bases, leaving 6 bases not matched to a gene. Germline V gene sequence: CDR1 MNHEY, CDR2 SVGAGI. The CDR3 runs 13 residues. For the CDR3, the DNA is TGTGCCAGCAGTAACAGGGGGCGGAATGAGCAGTACTTC. As protein: CASSNRGRNEQYF.

This clonotype was observed many times. The chain uses TRBV14 and TRBJ1-6, with a weak D call TRBD1 (5 bases). The CDR3 extends over 16 amino acids. From germline, CDR1 is SGHDN and CDR2 FVKESK. V dropped 4 bases and J dropped 4 bases, with 14 bases sitting between them. This chain's CDR3 is CASSRRLGDYNSPLHF. The CDR3 DNA follows: TGTGCCAGCAGCCGAAGGTTGGGGGATTATAATTCACCCCTCCACTTT.

This clonotype appeared many times. The rearrangement joins TRBV29-1 to TRBJ1-1; D possibly corresponds to TRBD1 (5 bases). Trimming removed 3 bases at V and 11 bases at J, with 13 bases between. This CDR3 is 11 amino acids long. Germline CDR1 is SQVTM and CDR2 is ANQGSEA. CDR3 region: CSVDAQGAAFF. The DNA for the CDR3 is TGCAGCGTTGACGCCCAGGGTGCGGCTTTCTTT.

This chain links TRBV6-1 with TRBJ1-1; 7 bases agree with TRBD1. V shed 7 bases and J 10 bases; nucleotides not matched to a gene: 6. The CDR3 is made up of 11 amino acids. Germline CDR1 MNHNS, CDR2 SASEGT. The CDR3 DNA sequence: TGTGCCAGCAATCTAAACAGGGGAGCTTTCTTT. Its protein product is CASNLNRGAFF.

This clonotype was observed many times. V gene TRBV12-3 or TRBV12-4 combines with J gene TRBJ2-7; 9 bases match TRBD1. CDR3 length: 15 residues. The V and J ends lost 4 bases and 2 bases, in that order; junction bases with no gene match: 6. The CDR3 sequence is CASSSRQGVTYEQYF. CDR3 coding DNA: TGTGCCAGCAGTTCCAGACAGGGGGTTACCTACGAGCAGTACTTC.

The rearrangement joins TRBV7-3 to TRBJ1-1, with 9 bases that match TRBD1. Unmatched junction bases numbered 12, after V lost 5 bases and J lost 11 bases. The V gene's germline CDR1 is SGHTA and CDR2 FQGTGA. CDR3 length: 14 amino acids. Here the CDR3 DNA reads TGTGCCAGCAGCGAGGGACAGGGCCGAGATTCGGCTTTCTTT. It yields the protein CASSEGQGRDSAFF.

The table lists this clonotype with many counts. The chain combines TRBV12-3 or TRBV12-4 with TRBJ2-4; the D gene is possibly TRBD2 (6 bases). The V end was cut by 2 bases, the J end by 6 bases, with 14 bases between. CDR3 size: 15 residues. DNA for the CDR3: TGTGCCAGCAGTTTACCCGGGAGCCTGGGAAACATTCAGTACTTC. Amino acid sequence: CASSLPGSLGNIQYF.

This clonotype was recorded many times. J is TRBJ1-1 and V is TRBV12-5; no clear D gene. The germline V gene encodes CDR1 LGHNT and CDR2 FRNRAP. V gave up 1 base and J gave up 11 bases, with 17 bases separating them. This CDR3 comprises 14 residues. The CDR3, as DNA: TGTGCTAGTGGTTTGGAAGTGGCAGGCTCCGGCGCTTTCTTT. It yields the protein CASGLEVAGSGAFF. Complete variable domain (other parts from reference TRBV12-5 and TRBJ1-1): DARVTQTPRHKVTEMGQEVTMRCQPILGHNTVFWYRQTMMQGLELLAYFRNRAPLDDSGMPKDRFSAEMPDATLATLKIQPSEPRDSAVYFCASGLEVAGSGAFFGQGTRLTVV.

CDR3 DNA: TGTGCCAGCAGTTTAGTTGAGAGGGACAGTGAAGCTTTCTTT. It translates to CASSLVERDSEAFF. The chain uses TRBV12-3 or TRBV12-4 and TRBJ1-1; 7 nucleotides agree with TRBD1. The CDR3 contains 14 residues. J was trimmed by 7 bases and V by 1 base; bases with no gene match: 6.

This clonotype was seen ten or more times. V is TRBV30 and J is TRBJ1-2; D uncertain. CDR1 GTSNPN and CDR2 SVGIG come from the germline V gene (reference sequence). This CDR3 has 12 amino acids. V was shortened by 0 bases and J by 4 bases, with 6 bases between the two germline ends. In DNA form, the CDR3 reads TGTGCCTGGAGTGTAAACAGCTATGGCTACACCTTC. It encodes CAWSVNSYGYTF.

V gene TRBV28 combines with J gene TRBJ2-7, with TRBD2 matching over 8 bases. The ends lost 6 bases at V and 6 bases at J; junction bases unmatched: 13. Germline V gives CDR1 MDHEN, CDR2 SYDVKM. The CDR3 loop spans 15 amino acids. The CDR3 DNA reads TGTGCCAGCAGCCGACCGGGACTAGGGGCAGGCGAGCAGTACTTC. Residues: CASSRPGLGAGEQYF.

The chain employs TRBV24-1 and TRBJ2-2; D is possibly TRBD2 (5 bases). There are 11 residues in the CDR3. The germline V gene has CDR1 KGHDR and CDR2 SFDVKD. Trimming took off 4 bases at V and 16 bases at J, with 12 bases between the two ends. CDR3 DNA: TGTGCCACCAGTGAGTCCCAGCGGTGGTTTTTT. Protein sequence: CATSESQRWFF.

CDR3 residues: CASSYEGSGDSYEQYF. The CDR3 bases are TGTGCCAGCAGTTACGAAGGGTCAGGGGACTCCTACGAGCAGTACTTC. This sequence joins TRBV6-5 and TRBJ2-7, with D tentatively TRBD1 (6 bases). V lost 2 bases to trimming and J lost 0 bases, with 14 bases between them. The V gene's germline CDR1 is MNHEY and CDR2 SVGAGI. CDR3 length: 16 amino acids.

The chain is built from TRBV2 and TRBJ2-7, with a weak D call TRBD2 (6 bases). Per germline, CDR1 SNHLY and CDR2 FYNNEI. The CDR3 contains 14 residues. The V end was cut by 7 bases, the J end by 3 bases, with 16 bases between. The CDR3 nucleotides read TGTGCCAGCACCTCGATTAGAGCGGGCTACGAGCAGTACTTC. It encodes CASTSIRAGYEQYF.

J is TRBJ2-7 and V is TRBV10-1; 10 bases map to TRBD2. Germline CDR1 WNHNN, CDR2 SYGVQD (reference sequence). V trimming: 3 bases; J trimming: 7 bases; junction bases outside the gene matches: 9. CDR3 length equals 15 residues. DNA for the CDR3: TGCGCCAGCAGTGACGGGTCTAGCGGGAGAAGAGAGCAGTACTTC. It specifies CASSDGSSGRREQYF.

J is TRBJ2-5 and V is TRBV15; D remains ambiguous. V was trimmed by 0 bases and J by 1 base, leaving 6 bases between them. Germline V CDR1 and CDR2: LNHNV, YYDKDF (reference sequence). The CDR3 is 14 amino acids. The CDR3: CATSREALQETQYF. The CDR3 nucleotides read TGTGCCACCAGCAGAGAGGCACTCCAAGAGACCCAGTACTTC.

This clonotype was detected many times. The genes are TRBV7-3 and TRBJ1-1; D ambiguous. Germline CDR1 SGHTA, CDR2 FQGTGA. The CDR3 consists of 14 residues. V gave up 1 base and J gave up 1 base, with 7 bases separating them. CDR3 protein: CASSLRASNTEAFF. CDR3 in DNA: TGTGCCAGCAGCTTAAGGGCGTCGAACACTGAAGCTTTCTTT.

This clonotype was observed many times. The chain is built from TRBV19 and TRBJ1-2; D might be TRBD1 (6 bases). The CDR3 has 12 amino acids. Germline CDR1 reads LNHDA; CDR2 reads SQIVND (reference sequence). V was shortened by 3 bases and J by 7 bases, with 9 bases between the two germline ends. CDR3 nucleotides: TGTGCCAGTAGTATTACAGGGATTGGCTACACCTTC. This codes for CASSITGIGYTF.

This clonotype was observed at least ten times. This sequence joins TRBV18 and TRBJ2-5, with D possibly being TRBD1 (5 bases). The CDR3 is 15 residues long. The germline CDR1 and CDR2 sequences are KGHSH and LQKENI. V dropped 5 bases and J dropped 5 bases, with 18 bases sitting between them. As DNA, the CDR3 is TGTGCCAGCTCAGAGTCTCTTCAGGGCGGCGAGACCCAGTACTTC. Protein sequence: CASSESLQGGETQYF.

This clonotype has a count of ten or more. V gene TRBV5-1 combines with J gene TRBJ2-5; D is unclear. From germline, CDR1 is SGHRS and CDR2 YFSETQ. Trimming left V 5 bases short and J 1 base short, with 9 bases between. This CDR3 is built from 13 residues. CDR3 protein: CASRQQFQETQYF. The CDR3 DNA reads TGCGCCAGCAGGCAACAGTTCCAAGAGACCCAGTACTTC.

This clonotype was seen a handful of times. The V call is TRBV6-5, the J call TRBJ2-2; D remains ambiguous. Germline V lookup: CDR1 MNHEY, CDR2 SVGAGI. The V gene lost 0 bases and the J gene lost 6 bases, with 5 bases spanning the gap. The CDR3 loop spans 13 amino acids. CDR3 DNA sequence: TGTGCCAGCAGTTACTCTTTGGCCGGGGAGCTGTTTTTT. It yields the protein CASSYSLAGELFF.